One and the same sample provided the 32 T cell receptor beta chains below, sequenced in a study of blood T cell dynamics during melanoma immunotherapy. TCRdb's table, derived via immunoSEQ multiplex PCR, lists solely in-frame clones and lacks some. This table has under 15,000 clones, about 86% appearing once. Time point indicated: pre-treatment baseline. The starting material was blood, obtained from a patient treated with checkpoint blockade. The receptors stem from a human donor with melanoma.

This chain links TRBV5-6 with TRBJ2-7; 9 nucleotides align to TRBD1. The CDR3 runs 15 residues. CDR1 SGHDT and CDR2 YYEEEE come from the germline V gene. J gave up 3 bases and V 5 bases, and 9 bases lay outside the gene matches. The DNA of the CDR3 is TGTGCCAGCAGTGCCGGGACAGGGAGGTACTACGAGCAGTACTTC. The encoded protein is CASSAGTGRYYEQYF.

This clone is a singleton in its sample. This sequence joins TRBV5-1 and TRBJ2-3, with TRBD1 matching over 10 bases. Germline V lookup: CDR1 SGHRS, CDR2 YFSETQ. The CDR3 runs 16 residues. V lost 4 bases and J lost 5; bases outside the gene matches: 10. CDR3 protein: CASSQDRDRGVDTQYF. CDR3 sequence (DNA): TGCGCCAGCAGCCAAGACCGGGACAGGGGCGTAGATACGCAGTATTTT.

The gene calls are TRBV15 and TRBJ2-1; 7 positions agree with TRBD1. V was pared by 0 bases and J by 8 bases, with 10 bases of the junction left unmatched. There are 16 residues in the CDR3. CDR1 is LNHNV, CDR2 YYDKDF, per germline (reference sequence). CDR3 nucleotide sequence: TGTGCCACCAGCAGAGAGGTTCAAGGGGGCATGGATGAGCAGTTCTTC. It specifies CATSREVQGGMDEQFF.

This rearrangement joins TRBV19 to TRBJ1-2; D is uncertain. Germline-derived CDR1 and CDR2 are LNHDA and SQIVND (reference sequence). This CDR3 is 14 amino acids long. V dropped 7 bases and J dropped 3 bases, with 15 bases sitting between them. The CDR3 is CASTPGANDYGYTF. CDR3 DNA: TGTGCCAGTACCCCGGGAGCGAACGACTATGGCTACACCTTC. Based on the CDR3 plus reference TRBV19 and TRBJ1-2, the full variable domain is DGGITQSPKYLFRKEGQNVTLSCEQNLNHDAMYWYRQDPGQGLRLIYYSQIVNDFQKGDIAEGYSVSREKKESFPLTVTSAQKNPTAFYLCASTPGANDYGYTFGSGTRLTVV.

This rearrangement joins TRBV14 to TRBJ2-1, with TRBD2 matching over 8 bases. The length of the CDR3 is 17 residues. V gave up 4 bases and J gave up 0 bases; unmatched junction bases: 8. The germline CDR1 and CDR2 sequences are SGHDN and FVKESK. The CDR3 DNA sequence: TGTGCCAGCAGCCGGACCCCTCTAGCGGGCTCCTACAATGAGCAGTTCTTC. The encoded protein is CASSRTPLAGSYNEQFF.

The V and J genes are TRBV5-1 and TRBJ2-1; TRBD2 agrees at 10 bases. Per germline, CDR1 SGHRS and CDR2 YFSETQ. The CDR3 sequence is 15 residues long. The J segment lost 7 bases and the V segment lost 6 bases, leaving 10 bases of the junction unmatched. The CDR3 nucleotides read TGCGCCAGCATGAATCTAGCGGGAGAATTAAATGAGCAGTTCTTC. Translating it yields CASMNLAGELNEQFF.

The V call is TRBV7-9, the J call TRBJ2-1; 9 bases agree with TRBD1. CDR3 length: 14 amino acids. With 3 bases clipped from V and 6 bases from J, the junction kept 3 bases outside the gene matches. Germline CDR1 reads SEHNR; CDR2 reads FQNEAQ (reference sequence). This CDR3 reads CASSFGQGINEQFF. The CDR3 DNA reads as TGTGCCAGCAGCTTCGGACAGGGGATCAATGAGCAGTTCTTC.

The rearrangement joins TRBV7-2 to TRBJ2-3; 10 bases fit TRBD2. Trimming took 4 bases from V and 0 from J; bases not matched to a gene: 1. CDR3 length equals 15 residues. Germline V gene lookup returns CDR1 SGHTA and CDR2 FQGNSA. CDR3 bases: TGTGCCAGCAGCTCGGGACTAGCGAGCACAGATACGCAGTATTTT. Translated, it gives CASSSGLASTDTQYF.

This rearrangement joins TRBV5-1 to TRBJ2-1, with D possibly called TRBD1 or TRBD2 (5 bases each). The germline gives CDR1 SGHRS, CDR2 YFSETQ. Deletions cut 4 bases from V and 4 bases from J, with 12 bases between. The CDR3 spans 14 residues. CDR3 coding DNA: TGCGCCAGCAGCACCGGGGCAAAGTACAATGAGCAGTTCTTC. Translated: CASSTGAKYNEQFF.

The CDR3 region has the DNA TGTGCCAGCAGCTCGTACCGGGACAGGGGGTACGAGCAGTACTTC. This codes for CASSSYRDRGYEQYF. V is TRBV7-8 and J is TRBJ2-7, with 11 bases that match TRBD1. There are 15 residues in the CDR3. V shed 4 bases, J shed 4 bases, and the junction held 6 bases outside the gene matches. From germline, CDR1 is SGHVS and CDR2 FQNEAQ.

V gene TRBV2 combines with J gene TRBJ2-1; D is uncertain. CDR1 and CDR2 from the germline V gene are SNHLY and FYNNEI. Trimming shortened V by 7 bases and J by 9 bases, and 19 bases separated the two germline ends. The CDR3 consists of 14 residues. This chain's CDR3 is CASNSLGTNSEQFF. The CDR3 region has the DNA TGTGCCAGCAATTCGCTAGGAACCAACAGTGAGCAGTTCTTC.

This clone was observed a single time. The chain combines TRBV19 with TRBJ1-2; D ambiguous. V gave up 8 bases and J gave up 8 bases, with 15 bases separating them. CDR1 and CDR2 (germline): LNHDA, SQIVND (reference sequence). The CDR3 is made up of 12 amino acids. CDR3 DNA: TGTGCCAGTGCCGGGCAAACCGGCGGCTACACCTTC. This sequence encodes CASAGQTGGYTF.

The gene calls are TRBV14 and TRBJ2-3; no clear D. The CDR3 is 16 amino acids. CDR1 SGHDN and CDR2 FVKESK come from the germline V gene. V lost 5 bases and J 3 bases, leaving 18 bases between the germline ends. In DNA form, the CDR3 reads TGTGCCAGCAGCTACTCTGCCGGCAGGAGTACAGATACGCAGTATTTT. Its protein is CASSYSAGRSTDTQYF.

The rearrangement links TRBV7-9 to TRBJ2-5, with D unclear. The DNA matches TRBJ2-7 better at its end, which makes the J call doubtful. From germline, CDR1 is SEHNR and CDR2 FQNEAQ (reference sequence). The CDR3 runs to 12 residues. The CDR3 loop reads CASSSLGYEQYF. As DNA, the CDR3 is TGTGCCAGCAGCTCTTTGGGGTACGAGCAGTACTTC.

This clone was counted only a few times. The rearrangement joins TRBV10-1 to TRBJ1-5, with 9 bases fitting TRBD1. V was clipped by 4 bases and J by 8 bases; unmatched bases: 6. The germline gives CDR1 WNHNN, CDR2 SYGVQD (reference sequence). This CDR3 has 14 amino acids. CDR3 in amino acids: CASSAQGASEPQHF. CDR3 nucleotide sequence: TGCGCCAGCAGTGCACAGGGGGCTTCGGAGCCCCAGCATTTT.

Written as DNA, the CDR3 is TGTGCCAGCAGTTGGACTGATTCTTTGACCAATGAGCAGTTCTTC. It yields the protein CASSWTDSLTNEQFF. The chain uses TRBV7-8 and TRBJ2-1, with D tentatively TRBD2 (5 bases). The germline gives CDR1 SGHVS, CDR2 FQNEAQ. The CDR3 length is 15 residues. Trimming shortened V by 6 bases and J by 6 bases, and 18 bases separated the two germline ends.

This chain links TRBV18 with TRBJ2-4; D is possibly TRBD1 (6 bases). This CDR3 has 18 amino acids. Germline V gene sequence: CDR1 KGHSH, CDR2 LQKENI. Trimming shortened V by 2 bases and J by 0 bases, and 17 bases separated the two germline ends. Written as DNA, the CDR3 is TGTGCCAGCTCACCAAGGTTGGACAGAGTTCTAGCCAAAAACATTCAGTACTTC. It is translated as CASSPRLDRVLAKNIQYF.

This chain joins TRBV29-1 and TRBJ2-1, with 10 positions matching TRBD2. The ends lost 4 bases at V and 10 bases at J; junction bases unmatched: 13. Per the germline V gene, CDR1 is SQVTM and CDR2 is ANQGSEA. This CDR3 has 15 residues. CDR3 protein: CSVVVGLAGVGEQFF. The DNA for the CDR3 is TGCAGCGTTGTGGTGGGTCTAGCGGGAGTAGGAGAGCAGTTCTTC.

The rearrangement links TRBV7-9 to TRBJ2-3; 12 nucleotides line up with TRBD2. Germline V gene sequence: CDR1 SEHNR, CDR2 FQNEAQ (reference sequence). The CDR3 has 16 residues. V shed 5 bases and J 1 base; nucleotides not matched to a gene: 4. The CDR3 here is CASSKLAGGGTDTQYF. The CDR3 DNA reads as TGTGCCAGCAGCAAACTAGCGGGAGGAGGCACAGATACGCAGTATTTT.

This chain links TRBV30 with TRBJ1-5; a weak D match, TRBD1 (6 bases). This CDR3 contains 14 residues. Germline values: CDR1 GTSNPN, CDR2 SVGIG (reference sequence). Trimming cost V 3 bases and J 10 bases, with 19 bases left between them. The DNA of the CDR3 is TGTGCCTGGAGCGGTAAGCGCACAGGGAACCCCCAGCATTTT. This encodes CAWSGKRTGNPQHF. The variable domain in full, with the rest retrieved from reference TRBV30 and TRBJ1-5, is SQTIHQWPATLVQPVGSPLSLECTVEGTSNPNLYWYRQAAGRGLQLLFYSVGIGQISSEVPQNLSASRPQDRQFILSSKKLLLSDSGFYLCAWSGKRTGNPQHFGDGTRLSIL.

This chain links TRBV5-1 with TRBJ1-4, with no clear D. The CDR3 spans 14 residues. Germline values: CDR1 SGHRS, CDR2 YFSETQ. V lost 7 bases and J lost 4, with 14 bases in between. The CDR3 nucleotides are TGCGCCAGCCGGGTCGATACCAATAATGAAAAACTGTTTTTT. As protein: CASRVDTNNEKLFF.

The V and J genes are TRBV6-4 and TRBJ2-3; D gene unclear. The CDR3 contains 14 residues. CDR1 MRHNA and CDR2 SNTAGT come from the germline V gene. V shed 4 bases and J shed 0 bases, with 8 bases lying between them. CDR3: CASSGDSSTDTQYF. The CDR3 nucleotides are TGTGCCAGCAGTGGGGATTCTAGCACAGATACGCAGTATTTT.

CDR3 nucleotides: TGCGCCAGCAGCTTGGGTTCAGGTACCTACAATGAGCAGTTCTTC. Amino acid sequence: CASSLGSGTYNEQFF. This chain connects TRBV5-1 to TRBJ2-1; D is undetermined. V shed 0 bases and J shed 2 bases, with 9 bases lying between them. There are 15 residues in the CDR3. Germline V lookup: CDR1 SGHRS, CDR2 YFSETQ.

This clone was counted a single time. Other DNA variants within this sample encode the same CDR3. CDR3 loop: CASSPRTSGYTGELFF. The CDR3 DNA sequence: TGTGCCAGCAGCCCAAGGACTAGCGGCTACACCGGGGAGCTGTTTTTT. The chain employs TRBV5-8 and TRBJ2-2, with 10 bases lining up with TRBD2. The CDR3 totals 16 residues. The V segment lost 4 bases and the J segment 3 bases; nucleotides outside the gene matches: 6. CDR1 is SGHTS and CDR2 is YDEGEE in the germline V gene.

This chain connects TRBV5-1 to TRBJ2-5, with 11 nucleotides matching TRBD2. The CDR3 spans 17 residues. The J segment lost 2 bases and the V segment lost 4 bases, leaving 10 bases of the junction unmatched. Looked up from germline, CDR1 is SGHRS and CDR2 is YFSETQ. The CDR3 loop reads CASSTGSLAGVQETQYF. In nucleotides, the CDR3 is TGCGCCAGCAGCACCGGTTCACTAGCGGGAGTTCAAGAGACCCAGTACTTC.

This chain uses TRBV6-6 with TRBJ1-1; no reliable D call. The CDR3 contains 13 residues. Trimming shortened V by 6 bases and J by 1 base, and 9 bases separated the two germline ends. CDR1 and CDR2 from the germline V gene are MNHNY and SVGAGI (reference sequence). CDR3 residues: CASRHTENTEAFF. In nucleotides, the CDR3 is TGTGCCAGCAGGCATACGGAGAACACTGAAGCTTTCTTT.

V and J are TRBV10-3 and TRBJ2-5; 10 bases fit TRBD2. The germline V gene has CDR1 ENHRY and CDR2 SYGVKD. V was clipped by 3 bases and J by 5 bases; unmatched bases: 12. This CDR3 has 17 amino acids. The CDR3: CAISESYASGGQETQYF. Written as DNA, the CDR3 is TGTGCCATCAGTGAATCGTACGCTAGCGGGGGCCAGGAGACCCAGTACTTC.

The V call is TRBV6-4, the J call TRBJ2-1; weak D call: TRBD2 (5 bases). Trimming removed 2 bases at V and 2 bases at J, with 10 bases between. The CDR3 runs 15 residues. Germline assignment: CDR1 MRHNA and CDR2 SNTAGT. The CDR3: CASSDPGRTYNEQFF. DNA for the CDR3: TGTGCCAGCAGTGACCCGGGGAGAACCTACAATGAGCAGTTCTTC.

The gene calls are TRBV5-1 and TRBJ2-1, with D possibly being TRBD2 (5 bases). The ends were cut back, 2 bases at V and 2 bases at J, with 8 bases in the middle. This CDR3 has 14 amino acids. Germline CDR1 and CDR2: SGHRS and YFSETQ. The CDR3 loop reads CASSLTGTYNEQFF. The CDR3 DNA is TGCGCCAGCAGCTTAACCGGGACCTACAATGAGCAGTTCTTC.

This clone was observed once. The chain joins TRBV6-5 to TRBJ1-2; D might be TRBD1 (5 bases). From germline, CDR1 is MNHEY and CDR2 SVGAGI. V lost 8 bases to trimming and J lost 3 bases, with 10 bases between them. There are 12 residues in the CDR3. CDR3 sequence (DNA): TGTGCCAGCTCAAAGGGACACTATGGCTACACCTTC. Amino acid sequence: CASSKGHYGYTF.

The chain recombines TRBV19 with TRBJ2-7; D remains ambiguous. Trimming took 3 bases from V and 5 from J, leaving 5 bases between them. CDR1 and CDR2 (germline): LNHDA, SQIVND (reference sequence). CDR3 length: 11 amino acids. As DNA, the CDR3 is TGTGCCAGTAGTATTCGAGACGAGCAGTACTTC. Amino acids: CASSIRDEQYF.

The chain couples TRBV11-3 to TRBJ2-2, with D perhaps TRBD2 (6 bases). Trimming removed 5 bases from V and 0 bases from J, with 7 bases in between. The CDR3 is 14 amino acids. CDR1 and CDR2 (germline): SGHNT, YENEEA. As DNA, the CDR3 is TGTGCCAGCAGCCGCGGGACGAACACCGGGGAGCTGTTTTTT. Translation gives CASSRGTNTGELFF. The full variable domain, its missing parts supplied by reference TRBV11-3 and TRBJ2-2, is EAGVVQSPRYKIIEKKQPVAFWCNPISGHNTLYWYLQNLGQGPELLIRYENEEAVDDSQLPKDRFSAERLKGVDSTLKIQPAELGDSAVYLCASSRGTNTGELFFGEGSRLTVL.